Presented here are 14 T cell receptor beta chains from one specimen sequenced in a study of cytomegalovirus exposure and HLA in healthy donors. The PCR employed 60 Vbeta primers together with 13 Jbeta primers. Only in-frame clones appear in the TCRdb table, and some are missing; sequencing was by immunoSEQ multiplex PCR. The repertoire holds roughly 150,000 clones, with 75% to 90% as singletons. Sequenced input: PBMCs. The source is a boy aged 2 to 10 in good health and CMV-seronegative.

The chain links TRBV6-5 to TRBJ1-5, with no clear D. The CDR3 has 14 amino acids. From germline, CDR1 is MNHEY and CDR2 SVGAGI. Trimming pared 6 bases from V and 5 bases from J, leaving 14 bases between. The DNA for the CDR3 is TGTGCCAGCAGACCAGGAGGCGGCCATCAGCCCCAGCATTTT. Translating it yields CASRPGGGHQPQHF.

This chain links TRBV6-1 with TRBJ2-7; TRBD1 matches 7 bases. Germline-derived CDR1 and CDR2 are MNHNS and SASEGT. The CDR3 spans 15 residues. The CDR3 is CASSEGGAGPYEQYV. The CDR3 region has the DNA TGTGCCAGCAGCGAAGGGGGCGCAGGGCCCTACGAGCAGTACGTC.

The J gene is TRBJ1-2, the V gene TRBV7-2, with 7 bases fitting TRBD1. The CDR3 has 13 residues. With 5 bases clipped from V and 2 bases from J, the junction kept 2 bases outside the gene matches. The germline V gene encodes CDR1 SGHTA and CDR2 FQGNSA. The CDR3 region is CASSLRGNYGYTF. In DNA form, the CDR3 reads TGTGCCAGCAGCCTCAGGGGGAACTATGGCTACACCTTC.

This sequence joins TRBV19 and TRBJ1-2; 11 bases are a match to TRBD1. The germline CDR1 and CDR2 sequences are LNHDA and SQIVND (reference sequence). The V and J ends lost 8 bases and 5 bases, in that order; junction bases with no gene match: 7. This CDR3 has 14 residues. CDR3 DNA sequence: TGTGCCAGTCGCCGGGACAGGGGGTCTTATGGCTACACCTTC. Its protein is CASRRDRGSYGYTF. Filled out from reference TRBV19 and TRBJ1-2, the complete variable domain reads DGGITQSPKYLFRKEGQNVTLSCEQNLNHDAMYWYRQDPGQGLRLIYYSQIVNDFQKGDIAEGYSVSREKKESFPLTVTSAQKNPTAFYLCASRRDRGSYGYTFGSGTRLTVV.

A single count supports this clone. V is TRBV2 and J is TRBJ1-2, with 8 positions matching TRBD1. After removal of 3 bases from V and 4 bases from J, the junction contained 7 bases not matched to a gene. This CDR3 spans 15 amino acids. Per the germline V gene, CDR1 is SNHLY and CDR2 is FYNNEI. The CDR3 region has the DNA TGTGCCAGCAGTGAGGCGGACAGGGCTATCTATGGCTACACCTTC. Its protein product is CASSEADRAIYGYTF.

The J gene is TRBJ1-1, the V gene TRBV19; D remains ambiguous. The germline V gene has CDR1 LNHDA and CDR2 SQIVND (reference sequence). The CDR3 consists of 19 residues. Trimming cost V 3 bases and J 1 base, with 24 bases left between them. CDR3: CASSIPDDKPTTWNTEAFF. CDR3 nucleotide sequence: TGTGCCAGTAGTATTCCTGACGACAAGCCAACGACCTGGAACACTGAAGCTTTCTTT.

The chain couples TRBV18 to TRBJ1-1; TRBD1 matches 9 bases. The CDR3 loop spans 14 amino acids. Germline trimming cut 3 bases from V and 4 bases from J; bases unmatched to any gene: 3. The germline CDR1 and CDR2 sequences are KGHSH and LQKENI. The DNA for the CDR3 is TGTGCCAGCTCACCCGAGACAGGGGGCACTGAAGCTTTCTTT. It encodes CASSPETGGTEAFF.

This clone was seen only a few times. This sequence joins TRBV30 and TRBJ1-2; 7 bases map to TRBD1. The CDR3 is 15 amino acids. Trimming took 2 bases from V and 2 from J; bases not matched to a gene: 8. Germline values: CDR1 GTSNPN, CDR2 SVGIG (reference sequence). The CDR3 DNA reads TGTGCCTGGAGTAGGGACAGACTTTTGAACTATGGCTACACCTTC. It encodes CAWSRDRLLNYGYTF.

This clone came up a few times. CDR3 residues: CASSDTAGEETQYF. CDR3 nucleotides: TGTGCCAGCAGTGATACAGCGGGGGAAGAGACCCAGTACTTC. This chain uses TRBV2 with TRBJ2-5; 8 nucleotides align to TRBD2. Trimming at V came to 3 bases and at J to 3 bases, leaving 3 bases not matched to a gene. The CDR3 has 14 amino acids. Germline CDR1 SNHLY, CDR2 FYNNEI. Based on the CDR3 plus reference TRBV2 and TRBJ2-5, the full variable domain is EPEVTQTPSHQVTQMGQEVILRCVPISNHLYFYWYRQILGQKVEFLVSFYNNEISEKSEIFDDQFSVERPDGSNFTLKIRSTKLEDSAMYFCASSDTAGEETQYFGPGTRLLVL.

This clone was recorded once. CDR3 in amino acids: CASSSLASSYEQYF. As DNA, the CDR3 is TGTGCCAGCAGCTCACTAGCTAGCTCCTACGAGCAGTACTTC. The J gene is TRBJ2-7, the V gene TRBV7-2, with D possibly TRBD2 on 6 matching bases. This CDR3 comprises 14 residues. Germline CDR1 is SGHTA and CDR2 is FQGNSA. Trimming took off 4 bases at V and 0 bases at J, with 10 bases between the two ends.

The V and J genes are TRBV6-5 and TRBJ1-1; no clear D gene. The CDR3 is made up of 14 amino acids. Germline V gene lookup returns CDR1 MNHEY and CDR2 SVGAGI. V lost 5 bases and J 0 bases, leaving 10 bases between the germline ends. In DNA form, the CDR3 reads TGTGCCAGCAGTAGGATGGGCATGAACACTGAAGCTTTCTTT. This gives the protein CASSRMGMNTEAFF.

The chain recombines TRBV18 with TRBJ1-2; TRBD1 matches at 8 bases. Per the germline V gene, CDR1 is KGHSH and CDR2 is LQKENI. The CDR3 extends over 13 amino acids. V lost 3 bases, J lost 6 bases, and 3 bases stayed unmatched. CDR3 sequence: CASSPTGGNGYTF. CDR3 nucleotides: TGTGCCAGCTCACCTACAGGGGGTAATGGCTACACCTTC.

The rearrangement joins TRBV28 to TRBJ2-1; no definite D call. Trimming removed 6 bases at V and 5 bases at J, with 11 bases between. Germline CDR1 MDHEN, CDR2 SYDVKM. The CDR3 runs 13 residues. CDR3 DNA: TGTGCCAGCAGCTCCGACTGGGACAATGAGCAGTTCTTC. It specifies CASSSDWDNEQFF.

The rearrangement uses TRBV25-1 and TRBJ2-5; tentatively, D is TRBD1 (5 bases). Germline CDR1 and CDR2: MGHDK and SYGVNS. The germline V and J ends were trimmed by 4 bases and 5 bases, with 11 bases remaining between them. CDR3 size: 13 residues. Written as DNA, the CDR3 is TGTGCCAGCAGTGTAGGTGGGGCTGAGACCCAGTACTTC. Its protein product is CASSVGGAETQYF. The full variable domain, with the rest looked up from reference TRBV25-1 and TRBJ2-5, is EADIYQTPRYLVIGTGKKITLECSQTMGHDKMYWYQQDPGMELHLIHYSYGVNSTEKGDLSSESTVSRIRTEHFPLTLESARPSHTSQYLCASSVGGAETQYFGPGTRLLVL.